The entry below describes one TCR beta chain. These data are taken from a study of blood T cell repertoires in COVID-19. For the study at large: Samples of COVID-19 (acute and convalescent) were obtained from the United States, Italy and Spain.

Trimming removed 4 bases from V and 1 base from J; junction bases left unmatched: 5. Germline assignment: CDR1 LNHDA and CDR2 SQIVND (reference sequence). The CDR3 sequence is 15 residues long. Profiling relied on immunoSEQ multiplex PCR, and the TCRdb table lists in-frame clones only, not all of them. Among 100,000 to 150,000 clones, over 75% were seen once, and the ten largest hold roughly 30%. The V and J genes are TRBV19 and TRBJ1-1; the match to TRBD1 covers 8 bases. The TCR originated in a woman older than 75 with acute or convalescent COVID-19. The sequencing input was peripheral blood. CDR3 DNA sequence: TGTGCCAGTAGTACCAGGACAGGGAGGAACACTGAAGCTTTCTTT. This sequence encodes CASSTRTGRNTEAFF.